This is a list of T cell receptor beta chains from one sample in a study of shared clonotypes between healthy human individuals. The method was immunoSEQ multiplex PCR; TCRdb's version includes in-frame clones alone and lacks a portion of them. The sample has more than 2 million clones, over 85% seen once. The sample consisted of naive CD4+ T cells sorted from blood. These receptors were obtained from a man in his late teens or twenties in good health. Each CDR3 is given with its conserved first and last residue. A D gene is named only where the DNA matches it firmly. Expanded clones are given a class, and other clones once, few, many or no size at all.

abundance: .
len: 15
v_gene: TRBV11-2
j_gene: TRBJ2-7
d_gene: TRBD2
CDR3aa: CASSIGLAGFFEQYF
CDR3nt: TGTGCCAGCAGTATTGGACTAGCGGGATTCTTCGAGCAGTACTTC

abundance: once
len: 15
v_gene: TRBV6-5
j_gene: TRBJ2-1
d_gene: .
CDR3aa: CASRPEGRMRNEQFF
CDR3nt: TGTGCCAGCAGACCTGAGGGGAGGATGAGGAATGAGCAGTTCTTC

abundance: once
len: 12
v_gene: TRBV28
j_gene: TRBJ1-2
d_gene: .
CDR3aa: CASSSTERGYTF
CDR3nt: TGTGCCAGCAGTTCGACAGAGCGGGGCTACACCTTC

abundance: once
len: 14
v_gene: TRBV2
j_gene: TRBJ2-7
d_gene: TRBD1
CDR3aa: CASSGGTGLVEQYF
CDR3nt: TGTGCCAGCAGTGGAGGGACAGGGTTGGTCGAGCAGTACTTC

abundance: .
len: 14
v_gene: TRBV5-1
j_gene: TRBJ1-1
d_gene: .
CDR3aa: CASKMISGNTEAFF
CDR3nt: TGCGCCAGCAAAATGATATCGGGAAACACTGAAGCTTTCTTT

abundance: once
len: 17
v_gene: TRBV9
j_gene: TRBJ2-3
d_gene: TRBD2
CDR3aa: CATKHRTSGYYTDTQYF
CDR3nt: TGTGCCACCAAGCACCGGACTAGCGGGTATTATACAGATACGCAGTATTTT

abundance: once
len: 15
v_gene: TRBV9
j_gene: TRBJ2-1
d_gene: TRBD2
CDR3aa: CASSVLAGFYNEQFF
CDR3nt: TGTGCCAGCAGCGTCCTAGCGGGGTTTTACAATGAGCAGTTCTTC

abundance: once
len: 14
v_gene: TRBV11-2
j_gene: TRBJ1-6
d_gene: .
CDR3aa: CASSLDLRNSPLHF
CDR3nt: TGTGCCAGCAGCTTAGATCTTCGAAATTCACCCCTCCACTTT

abundance: few
len: 13
v_gene: TRBV19
j_gene: TRBJ1-2
d_gene: .
CDR3aa: CASRQTENYGYTF
CDR3nt: TGTGCCAGTAGACAAACAGAGAACTATGGCTACACCTTC

abundance: .
len: 13
v_gene: TRBV28
j_gene: TRBJ2-7
d_gene: .
CDR3aa: CASSLTGFYEQYF
CDR3nt: TGTGCCAGCAGTTTAACAGGATTCTACGAGCAGTACTTC

abundance: .
len: 15
v_gene: TRBV11-2
j_gene: TRBJ2-2
d_gene: TRBD2
CDR3aa: CASSDSGGRTGELFF
CDR3nt: TGTGCCAGCAGCGATAGTGGCGGGAGAACCGGGGAGCTGTTTTTT

abundance: once
len: 16
v_gene: TRBV5-1
j_gene: TRBJ1-6
d_gene: .
CDR3aa: CASSYAGDSGTSPLHF
CDR3nt: TGCGCCAGCAGCTATGCAGGGGATTCTGGCACTTCACCCCTCCACTTT

abundance: .
len: 12
v_gene: TRBV27
j_gene: TRBJ2-3
d_gene: .
CDR3aa: CASSPTTDTQYF
CDR3nt: TGTGCCAGCAGCCCTACTACAGATACGCAGTATTTT

abundance: .
len: 15
v_gene: TRBV6-6
j_gene: TRBJ2-7
d_gene: TRBD1
CDR3aa: CASSPGRGQGYEQYF
CDR3nt: TGTGCCAGCAGCCCGGGCAGGGGGCAGGGCTACGAGCAGTACTTC

abundance: .
len: 14
v_gene: TRBV10-1
j_gene: TRBJ1-5
d_gene: .
CDR3aa: CASSEGTRNQPQHF
CDR3nt: TGCGCCAGCAGTGAGGGGACACGGAATCAGCCCCAGCATTTT

abundance: .
len: 16
v_gene: TRBV4-3
j_gene: TRBJ2-2
d_gene: .
CDR3aa: CASSQEGGANTGELFF
CDR3nt: TGCGCCAGCAGCCAAGAAGGGGGAGCGAACACCGGGGAGCTGTTTTTT

abundance: .
len: 15
v_gene: TRBV15
j_gene: TRBJ2-7
d_gene: .
CDR3aa: CATSRDPGTSYEQYF
CDR3nt: TGTGCCACCAGCAGAGATCCAGGTACCTCCTACGAGCAGTACTTC

abundance: .
len: 15
v_gene: TRBV4-3
j_gene: TRBJ1-6
d_gene: .
CDR3aa: CASSQGTAYNSPLHF
CDR3nt: TGCGCCAGCAGCCAAGGGACGGCATATAATTCACCCCTCCACTTT

abundance: .
len: 13
v_gene: TRBV27
j_gene: TRBJ2-7
d_gene: .
CDR3aa: CASRGAESYEQYF
CDR3nt: TGTGCCAGCAGAGGAGCCGAATCCTACGAGCAGTACTTC

abundance: once
len: 13
v_gene: TRBV10-3
j_gene: TRBJ2-5
d_gene: TRBD1
CDR3aa: CAISGGTEETQYF
CDR3nt: TGTGCCATCAGTGGGGGGACAGAAGAGACCCAGTACTTC

abundance: .
len: 15
v_gene: TRBV5-1
j_gene: TRBJ1-3
d_gene: .
CDR3aa: CASSPTAYSGNTIYF
CDR3nt: TGCGCCAGCAGCCCGACGGCATACTCTGGAAACACCATATATTTT

abundance: .
len: 15
v_gene: TRBV5-1
j_gene: TRBJ1-2
d_gene: .
CDR3aa: CASSLVPGFVDGYTF
CDR3nt: TGCGCCAGCAGCTTGGTGCCGGGTTTTGTAGATGGCTACACCTTC

abundance: .
len: 15
v_gene: TRBV7-2
j_gene: TRBJ2-5
d_gene: .
CDR3aa: CASSLSWGQQETQYF
CDR3nt: TGTGCCAGCAGCTTATCTTGGGGCCAACAAGAGACCCAGTACTTC

abundance: .
len: 13
v_gene: TRBV6-5
j_gene: TRBJ2-7
d_gene: TRBD1
CDR3aa: CASNTGQNYEQYF
CDR3nt: TGTGCCAGCAACACGGGACAGAACTACGAGCAGTACTTC

abundance: .
len: 14
v_gene: TRBV5-6
j_gene: TRBJ2-3
d_gene: .
CDR3aa: CASSLGWAGSTQYF
CDR3nt: TGTGCCAGCAGCTTGGGGTGGGCCGGGAGTACGCAGTATTTT

abundance: .
len: 13
v_gene: TRBV6-6
j_gene: TRBJ1-1
d_gene: .
CDR3aa: CASNPKGTLGAFF
CDR3nt: TGTGCCAGCAACCCAAAGGGCACTCTGGGAGCTTTCTTT

abundance: .
len: 16
v_gene: TRBV4-1
j_gene: TRBJ1-4
d_gene: .
CDR3aa: CASSQAGGVLNEKLFF
CDR3nt: TGCGCCAGCAGCCAAGCCGGCGGGGTCTTGAATGAAAAACTGTTTTTT

abundance: once
len: 15
v_gene: TRBV30
j_gene: TRBJ2-3
d_gene: TRBD2
CDR3aa: CAWNRKTGGTDTQYF
CDR3nt: TGTGCCTGGAATCGGAAGACGGGAGGGACAGATACGCAGTATTTT

abundance: .
len: 15
v_gene: TRBV7-9
j_gene: TRBJ1-4
d_gene: TRBD1
CDR3aa: CASSLGGTGVEKLFF
CDR3nt: TGTGCCAGCAGCTTAGGTGGGACAGGGGTAGAAAAACTGTTTTTT

abundance: .
len: 14
v_gene: TRBV18
j_gene: TRBJ2-1
d_gene: .
CDR3aa: CASSPPSIRNEQFF
CDR3nt: TGTGCCAGCTCACCACCGTCGATACGAAATGAGCAGTTCTTC

abundance: .
len: 14
v_gene: TRBV12-5
j_gene: TRBJ1-3
d_gene: TRBD1
CDR3aa: CASGPGQGENTIYF
CDR3nt: TGTGCTAGTGGCCCGGGACAGGGGGAGAACACCATATATTTT

abundance: .
len: 15
v_gene: TRBV6-5
j_gene: TRBJ2-1
d_gene: .
CDR3aa: CATSLGSPQRSQQFF
CDR3nt: TGTGCCACCTCATTAGGGTCGCCTCAACGATCTCAGCAGTTCTTC

abundance: .
len: 14
v_gene: TRBV6-5
j_gene: TRBJ1-1
d_gene: .
CDR3aa: CASSYSGGGTEAFF
CDR3nt: TGTGCCAGCAGTTACTCGGGGGGGGGCACTGAAGCTTTCTTT

abundance: .
len: 15
v_gene: TRBV2
j_gene: TRBJ1-3
d_gene: .
CDR3aa: CASSEWSRIGNTIYF
CDR3nt: TGTGCCAGCAGTGAATGGTCCAGGATCGGAAACACCATATATTTT

abundance: .
len: 16
v_gene: TRBV30
j_gene: TRBJ1-2
d_gene: TRBD1
CDR3aa: CAWSLTKRQGGYGYTF
CDR3nt: TGTGCCTGGAGTCTTACCAAACGACAGGGAGGTTATGGCTACACCTTC

abundance: .
len: 14
v_gene: TRBV6-5
j_gene: TRBJ1-1
d_gene: .
CDR3aa: CASSRTDLNTEAFF
CDR3nt: TGTGCCAGCTCTAGGACAGACTTGAACACTGAAGCTTTCTTT

abundance: .
len: 16
v_gene: TRBV6-5
j_gene: TRBJ2-2
d_gene: TRBD2
CDR3aa: CASSYSAGGLPGELFF
CDR3nt: TGTGCCAGCAGTTACTCAGCGGGGGGGCTTCCCGGGGAGCTGTTTTTT

abundance: .
len: 15
v_gene: TRBV4-3
j_gene: TRBJ2-7
d_gene: TRBD2
CDR3aa: CASSQVLAGGYEQYF
CDR3nt: TGCGCCAGCAGCCAAGTACTAGCGGGAGGGTACGAGCAGTACTTC

abundance: once
len: 12
v_gene: TRBV6-1
j_gene: TRBJ2-3
d_gene: .
CDR3aa: CASSGGADTQYF
CDR3nt: TGTGCCAGCAGTGGTGGGGCAGATACGCAGTATTTT

abundance: once
len: 12
v_gene: TRBV5-1
j_gene: TRBJ2-2
d_gene: .
CDR3aa: CASSFETGELFF
CDR3nt: TGCGCCAGCAGCTTTGAGACCGGGGAGCTGTTTTTT

abundance: once
len: 17
v_gene: TRBV7-2
j_gene: TRBJ1-6
d_gene: .
CDR3aa: CASSSTRGPRVYTPLHF
CDR3nt: TGTGCCAGCAGCTCTACCCGCGGGCCGAGGGTCTATACTCCCCTCCACTTT

abundance: .
len: 16
v_gene: TRBV6-6
j_gene: TRBJ2-7
d_gene: .
CDR3aa: CASSYGRGRDGYEQYF
CDR3nt: TGTGCCAGCAGTTACGGAAGGGGGAGAGACGGATACGAGCAGTACTTC

abundance: .
len: 16
v_gene: TRBV19
j_gene: TRBJ2-2
d_gene: TRBD2
CDR3aa: CASSILPSGYTGELFF
CDR3nt: TGTGCCAGTAGTATTCTTCCTAGCGGATACACCGGGGAGCTGTTTTTT

abundance: .
len: 14
v_gene: TRBV19
j_gene: TRBJ1-5
d_gene: .
CDR3aa: CASSRGYSNQPQHF
CDR3nt: TGTGCCAGTAGTAGAGGGTATAGCAATCAGCCCCAGCATTTT

abundance: .
len: 14
v_gene: TRBV6-5
j_gene: TRBJ1-1
d_gene: TRBD1
CDR3aa: CASRRDSLNTEAFF
CDR3nt: TGTGCCAGCAGGCGGGACAGTTTGAACACTGAAGCTTTCTTT

abundance: .
len: 14
v_gene: TRBV5-1
j_gene: TRBJ2-1
d_gene: .
CDR3aa: CASSLAETVNEQFF
CDR3nt: TGCGCCAGCAGCTTAGCGGAAACCGTCAATGAGCAGTTCTTC

abundance: once
len: 15
v_gene: TRBV29-1
j_gene: TRBJ2-3
d_gene: TRBD2
CDR3aa: CSVDRTSDSTDTQYF
CDR3nt: TGCAGCGTTGATAGGACTAGCGATTCCACAGATACGCAGTATTTT

abundance: .
len: 14
v_gene: TRBV6-6
j_gene: TRBJ1-4
d_gene: .
CDR3aa: CASSYLPGRGKLFF
CDR3nt: TGTGCCAGCAGTTACCTTCCCGGAAGGGGAAAACTGTTTTTT

abundance: .
len: 16
v_gene: TRBV11-2
j_gene: TRBJ2-3
d_gene: .
CDR3aa: CASSLVTAPNTDTQYF
CDR3nt: TGTGCCAGCAGCTTAGTTACAGCCCCTAACACAGATACGCAGTATTTT

abundance: .
len: 15
v_gene: TRBV19
j_gene: TRBJ1-1
d_gene: .
CDR3aa: CASSQSGGTSAEAFF
CDR3nt: TGTGCCAGTAGTCAATCCGGGGGAACATCAGCTGAAGCTTTCTTT

abundance: once
len: 13
v_gene: TRBV7-9
j_gene: TRBJ2-3
d_gene: .
CDR3aa: CASSFLAADTQYF
CDR3nt: TGTGCCAGCAGCTTTTTAGCGGCAGATACGCAGTATTTT

abundance: .
len: 16
v_gene: TRBV27
j_gene: TRBJ2-7
d_gene: .
CDR3aa: CASSPGPGARSYEQYF
CDR3nt: TGTGCCAGCAGTCCAGGGCCGGGTGCCCGCTCCTACGAGCAGTACTTC